At least ten counts were recorded for the clone carrying this T cell receptor (beta chain). What it binds is not known. The data were obtained in a study of neurological immune-mediated disorders. CDR3 length: 12 amino acids. CDR1 and CDR2 from the germline V gene are DFQATT and SNEGSKA (reference sequence). V was shortened by 8 bases and J by 2 bases, with 12 bases between the two germline ends. Findings of the study overall: Because no CDR3 amino acid sequences were shared across subjects by expanded clones, private repertoires were suggested in all groups. HTLV-1-associated myelopathy had the most TCR clonal expansion, and multiple sclerosis had the least, less than healthy controls.

In every sequencing run, more than 170 million TCR-beta sequences were generated from 15-18 subjects. TCRdb recomputed calls from the 5' RACE reads with MiXCR, one row per CDR3 protein. Of about 36,000 distinct CDR3 sequences listed, about a tenth were seen once; the top ten hold approximately 6.9%. The rearrangement links TRBV20-1 to TRBJ2-5; TRBD1 is a possible D gene (5 bases). The clonotype originates from a woman between 25 and 40 years old with HTLV-1-associated myelopathy (HAM/TSP). The specimen sequenced was PBMCs. Here the CDR3 reads CSFRELQETQYF. The CDR3 DNA reads as TGCAGTTTCAGGGAATTACAAGAGACCCAGTACTTC.